This entry is about one T cell receptor beta chain. This sample is drawn from a study of blood T cell repertoires in COVID-19. Across the study: The United States, Italy and Spain provided the acute and convalescent COVID-19 samples.

Libraries were prepared by immunoSEQ multiplex PCR; TCRdb keeps only in-frame clonotypes and omits some of them. The profile shows approximately 230,000 clones, 79% of them singletons. The CDR3 loop spans 14 amino acids. V was trimmed by 5 bases and J by 5 bases, leaving 14 bases between them. CDR1 is KGHDR, CDR2 SFDVKD, per germline. The sequenced sample consisted of peripheral blood. The rearrangement links TRBV24-1 to TRBJ1-2; D may be TRBD1 (6 bases). The source of this sequence is a woman between 35 and 50 years old with active or convalescent COVID-19. The CDR3 coding sequence is TGTGCCACCAGTGCGGACAGTCCCCCTTATGGCTACACCTTC. It codes for CATSADSPPYGYTF.